Below are 27 T cell receptor beta chains sequenced from a single sample in a study of identifying expanded T cells in peripheral blood. Data came from immunoSEQ multiplex PCR; TCRdb stores just in-frame clones and leaves some out. The sample yields some 78,000 clones, approximately 90% seen once. Source material: blood. The receptors originated from a person between 18 and 69 years old in good health.

The rearrangement uses TRBV5-6 and TRBJ2-4; 8 bases align to TRBD1. The germline gives CDR1 SGHDT, CDR2 YYEEEE. The CDR3 is made up of 15 amino acids. V dropped 1 base and J dropped 8; count of bases not matched to a gene: 8. CDR3 protein: CASSLRTGFVDIQYF. The CDR3 coding sequence is TGTGCCAGCAGCTTGAGGACAGGGTTTGTAGACATTCAGTACTTC.

The chain combines TRBV6-5 with TRBJ1-5; 7 bases align to TRBD1. Germline V lookup: CDR1 MNHEY, CDR2 SVGAGI. J lost 0 bases, V lost 6 bases, and 5 bases had no gene match. The CDR3 covers 15 residues. The chain's CDR3 is CASRNTGDSNQPQHF. The CDR3 coding sequence is TGTGCCAGCAGAAACACAGGGGATAGCAATCAGCCCCAGCATTTT.

The rearrangement joins TRBV7-9 to TRBJ1-2; tentatively, D is TRBD1 (6 bases). The CDR3 is made up of 18 amino acids. CDR1 SEHNR and CDR2 FQNEAQ come from the germline V gene (reference sequence). The V end lost 5 bases, the J end lost 4 bases, and 26 bases lay between the germline ends. The DNA for the CDR3 is TGTGCCAGCAGCCAAACCGAGAGGAGACCGGGGGGCGGCTATGGCTACACCTTC. Its translation is CASSQTERRPGGGYGYTF.

In DNA form, the CDR3 reads TGCGCCAGCAGCCCCGCTCCATGGCAAGTGACAGATACGCAGTATTTT. Protein sequence: CASSPAPWQVTDTQYF. The chain carries TRBV4-3 and TRBJ2-3; unclear D gene. The V and J ends lost 4 bases and 3 bases respectively, with 17 bases between them. The CDR3 has 16 residues. Germline CDR1 and CDR2: LGHNA and YSLEER.

The DNA of the CDR3 is TGTGCCAGCTCACCACTCCCCGGACGCTCTGGGGCCAACGTCCTGACTTTC. Encoded protein: CASSPLPGRSGANVLTF. The V gene is TRBV18, the J gene TRBJ2-6; D not resolved. V lost 1 base, J lost 0 bases, and 10 bases lay in between. CDR1 is KGHSH and CDR2 is LQKENI in the germline V gene. The CDR3 consists of 17 residues.

The V gene is TRBV7-8, the J gene TRBJ2-2, with 7 bases matching TRBD1. Germline V gene lookup returns CDR1 SGHVS and CDR2 FQNEAQ. The CDR3 is 17 amino acids. The V segment lost 5 bases and the J segment 4 bases; nucleotides outside the gene matches: 13. The DNA for the CDR3 is TGTGCCAGCAGCAAATCCCTCACAGGGGCGGGCACCGGGGAGCTGTTTTTT. It translates to CASSKSLTGAGTGELFF.

This clone was recorded a few times. This rearrangement joins TRBV30 to TRBJ1-6, with D unresolved. V lost 1 base to trimming and J lost 7 bases, with 8 bases between them. Germline V gene data show CDR1 as GTSNPN and CDR2 as SVGIG (reference sequence). The CDR3 runs 13 residues. CDR3 nucleotide sequence: TGTGCCTGGAGTGCTGGAAGAAATTCACCCCTCCACTTT. Amino acid sequence: CAWSAGRNSPLHF.

The rearrangement uses TRBV6-5 and TRBJ1-2; D may be TRBD1 (5 bases). V lost 6 bases to trimming and J lost 4 bases, with 12 bases between them. Germline values: CDR1 MNHEY, CDR2 SVGAGI. The CDR3 runs 13 residues. The CDR3: CASRQTVRYGYTF. The CDR3 DNA reads TGTGCCAGCAGACAGACAGTACGCTATGGCTACACCTTC.

The chain employs TRBV27 and TRBJ2-7; 7 bases line up with TRBD1. The CDR3 totals 14 residues. V was pared by 6 bases and J by 2 bases, with 7 bases of the junction left unmatched. Germline V gene lookup returns CDR1 MNHEY and CDR2 SMNVEV (reference sequence). DNA for the CDR3: TGTGCCAGCAGCCCCGGACAGGCCCCCTACGAGCAGTACTTC. This codes for CASSPGQAPYEQYF.

The chain carries TRBV9 and TRBJ1-6; D not certain. The CDR3 is 16 amino acids. Germline V gene data show CDR1 as SGDLS and CDR2 as YYNGEE. The germline V and J ends were trimmed by 0 bases and 0 bases, with 7 bases remaining between them. CDR3 DNA sequence: TGTGCCAGCAGCGTAGACGCGAGCTCCTATAATTCACCCCTCCACTTT. It specifies CASSVDASSYNSPLHF.

About this clone itself: Mismatch with germline at one junction end may stem from a read error. This chain joins TRBV6-1 and TRBJ2-7; D remains unclear. Germline CDR1 reads MNHNS; CDR2 reads SASEGT. The CDR3 runs 13 residues. CDR3 nucleotides: TGTGCCATCAGTGAGCTTGGGGATCGAGAGCAGTACTTC. Its translation: CAISELGDREQYF.

The J gene is TRBJ1-1, the V gene TRBV5-1; TRBD1 is a possible D gene (6 bases). The V gene's germline CDR1 is SGHRS and CDR2 YFSETQ. The V end was cut by 0 bases, the J end by 10 bases, with 13 bases between. CDR3 length equals 13 residues. The CDR3 DNA reads TGCGCCAGCAGCTTGGAGTTGGGGGGGCGAGCTTTCTTT. Protein product: CASSLELGGRAFF.

This clone has a handful of counts. This rearrangement joins TRBV28 to TRBJ2-7; 7 nucleotides match TRBD1. Germline V lookup: CDR1 MDHEN, CDR2 SYDVKM. Unmatched junction bases numbered 14, after V lost 5 bases and J lost 4 bases. This CDR3 is 16 amino acids long. The CDR3 coding sequence is TGTGCCAGCAGTCCGACCGACAGGGAGTCCCTATACGAGCAGTACTTC. Its translation is CASSPTDRESLYEQYF.

The chain uses TRBV10-3 and TRBJ1-1; D call uncertain. Germline V gene data show CDR1 as ENHRY and CDR2 as SYGVKD. The CDR3 spans 12 residues. The CDR3 is CASGNPNTEAFF. The CDR3 DNA follows: TGTGCGTCCGGGAACCCCAACACTGAAGCTTTCTTT.

J is TRBJ2-6 and V is TRBV2; 7 positions match TRBD1. Germline CDR1 reads SNHLY; CDR2 reads FYNNEI. The V gene end was trimmed by 6 bases and the J gene end by 2 bases; junction bases not matched to a gene: 4. The CDR3 sequence is 15 residues long. The CDR3 here is CASSQDRAGANVLTF. The CDR3 region has the DNA TGTGCCAGCAGCCAAGACAGGGCTGGGGCCAACGTCCTGACTTTC.

The V and J genes are TRBV13 and TRBJ2-7; D perhaps matches TRBD2 (6 bases). V gave up 6 bases and J gave up 5 bases, with 11 bases separating them. Germline V gives CDR1 PRHDT, CDR2 FYEKMQ (reference sequence). The CDR3 loop spans 12 amino acids. CDR3 region: CASSQGGDEQYF. The CDR3 DNA is TGTGCCAGCAGTCAAGGAGGGGACGAGCAGTACTTC.

V usage is TRBV6-5 and J usage is TRBJ2-5; D is ambiguous. Trimming stripped 4 bases from V and 1 base from J, with 4 bases between. CDR3 length: 12 residues. Germline values: CDR1 MNHEY, CDR2 SVGAGI. CDR3: CASSWSQETQYF. CDR3 in DNA: TGTGCCAGCAGTTGGTCCCAAGAGACCCAGTACTTC.

V usage is TRBV27 and J usage is TRBJ1-2; D may be TRBD1 (6 bases). Per the germline V gene, CDR1 is MNHEY and CDR2 is SMNVEV (reference sequence). Trimming stripped 4 bases from V and 3 bases from J, with 12 bases between. The CDR3 spans 14 residues. The chain's CDR3 is CASSSSGTYYGYTF. CDR3 sequence (DNA): TGTGCCAGCAGTTCCTCCGGGACATACTATGGCTACACCTTC.

The chain links TRBV7-8 to TRBJ2-7; possibly TRBD1 for D (5 bases). Germline V gives CDR1 SGHVS, CDR2 FQNEAQ. Between the trimmed V and J ends, which lost 2 bases and 1 base, there was a span of 12 bases. The CDR3 is 15 residues long. This chain's CDR3 is CASSLHQGTSYEQYF. The CDR3 DNA reads TGTGCCAGCAGCTTACACCAGGGAACGTCCTACGAGCAGTACTTC. Based on the CDR3 plus reference TRBV7-8 and TRBJ2-7, the full variable domain is GAGVSQSPRYKVAKRGQDVALRCDPISGHVSLFWYQQALGQGPEFLTYFQNEAQLDKSGLPSDRFFAERPEGSVSTLKIQRTQQEDSAVYLCASSLHQGTSYEQYFGPGTRLTVT.

The rearrangement joins TRBV27 to TRBJ2-5, with D tentatively TRBD2 (5 bases). Deletions cut 6 bases from V and 0 bases from J, with 17 bases between. The CDR3 runs 16 residues. Per germline, CDR1 MNHEY and CDR2 SMNVEV (reference sequence). The CDR3 DNA sequence: TGTGCCAGCAGCCCCCGGGGAGCCCTATACCAAGAGACCCAGTACTTC. Its translation: CASSPRGALYQETQYF.

This clone was counted a single time. This chain joins TRBV7-2 and TRBJ1-2, with D hard to call. V lost 1 base to trimming and J lost 4 bases, with 4 bases between them. The CDR3 runs to 12 residues. CDR1 is SGHTA and CDR2 is FQGNSA in the germline V gene. CDR3 in amino acids: CASSLDLYGYTF. CDR3 nucleotide sequence: TGTGCCAGCAGCTTAGATCTCTATGGCTACACCTTC.

This clone was counted a single time. The gene calls are TRBV18 and TRBJ2-2; TRBD1 or TRBD2 may be the D gene (5 bases each). The V gene lost 0 bases and the J gene lost 3 bases, with 14 bases spanning the gap. This CDR3 contains 17 residues. Germline V CDR1 and CDR2: KGHSH, LQKENI. The CDR3 coding sequence is TGTGCCAGCTCACCACCTCTAGGAGGACATTACACCGGGGAGCTGTTTTTT. Translating it yields CASSPPLGGHYTGELFF. The full variable domain, completed using reference TRBV18 and TRBJ2-2, is NAGVMQNPRHLVRRRGQEARLRCSPMKGHSHVYWYRQLPEEGLKFMVYLQKENIIDESGMPKERFSAEFPKEGPSILRIQQVVRGDSAAYFCASSPPLGGHYTGELFFGEGSRLTVL.

The chain carries TRBV4-3 and TRBJ1-6; weak D call: TRBD1 (6 bases). Trimming removed 4 bases from V and 7 bases from J, with 17 bases in between. This CDR3 is built from 16 residues. CDR1 is LGHNA, CDR2 YSLEER, per germline. The CDR3 loop is CASSLFGTPRNSPLHF. CDR3 nucleotides: TGCGCCAGCAGCCTATTCGGGACACCCCGGAATTCACCCCTCCACTTT.

The V gene is TRBV5-4, the J gene TRBJ2-6; D not certain. CDR1 is SGHNT and CDR2 is YYREEE in the germline V gene (reference sequence). V was clipped by 2 bases and J by 4 bases, with 10 bases between them. The CDR3 sequence is 15 residues long. CDR3 bases: TGTGCCAGCAGCTTCCGGGTAACGGGGGCCAACGTCCTGACTTTC. This encodes CASSFRVTGANVLTF.

The rearrangement links TRBV10-3 to TRBJ1-5; TRBD1 aligns across 9 bases. The CDR3 covers 15 residues. Germline lookup yields CDR1 ENHRY and CDR2 SYGVKD. Trimming at V came to 6 bases and at J to 5 bases, leaving 8 bases not matched to a gene. In DNA, the CDR3 is TGTGCCATCAGCAAACAGACAGGGGGGGATCAGCCCCAGCATTTT. The encoded protein is CAISKQTGGDQPQHF.

The J gene is TRBJ1-2, the V gene TRBV4-2; possible D gene TRBD1, 5 bases. Germline V CDR1 and CDR2: LGHNA, YNFKEQ. CDR3 length equals 16 residues. Trimming took off 5 bases at V and 3 bases at J, with 19 bases between the two ends. This CDR3 reads CASSLPGGSGDYGYTF. CDR3 DNA sequence: TGTGCCAGCAGCTTGCCGGGGGGAAGTGGTGACTATGGCTACACCTTC.

The chain has TRBV7-8 and TRBJ2-1; D perhaps matches TRBD1 (5 bases). Trimming stripped 5 bases from V and 2 bases from J, with 16 bases between. Germline loops: CDR1 SGHVS, CDR2 FQNEAQ. The CDR3 loop spans 16 amino acids. CDR3 nucleotide sequence: TGTGCCAGCAGCCCTAAAATTGGGGCTCCCTACAATGAGCAGTTCTTC. This gives the protein CASSPKIGAPYNEQFF.